Each of the 18 T cell receptor beta chains below was sequenced from the same sample in a study of blood T cell repertoires in COVID-19. Method: immunoSEQ multiplex PCR; TCRdb's copy keeps in-frame clones and lacks some. Counted here are roughly 200,000 clones, roughly nine tenths occurring once; the ten biggest clones make up around 2.3%. The source material was PBMCs or T cells enriched from blood (not recorded which). These TCRs come from a woman in her 30s who had recovered from COVID-19.

This sequence joins TRBV14 and TRBJ2-7; D is unclear. This CDR3 comprises 13 residues. Germline loops: CDR1 SGHDN, CDR2 FVKESK. V lost 0 bases to trimming and J lost 6 bases, with 9 bases between them. The CDR3: CASSQDRSSEQYF. CDR3 sequence (DNA): TGTGCCAGCAGCCAAGATCGGAGTTCCGAGCAGTACTTC. The full variable domain, completed using reference TRBV14 and TRBJ2-7, is EAGVTQFPSHSVIEKGQTVTLRCDPISGHDNLYWYRRVMGKEIKFLLHFVKESKQDESGMPNNRFLAERTGGTYSTLKVQPAELEDSGVYFCASSQDRSSEQYFGPGTRLTVT.

This chain joins TRBV4-2 and TRBJ2-7; D is possibly TRBD1 (5 bases). V was cut by 0 bases and J by 0 bases, with 15 bases left in between. The CDR3 spans 17 residues. CDR1 is LGHNA and CDR2 is YNFKEQ in the germline V gene. The CDR3, as DNA: TGTGCCAGCAGCCAAGATCAAGGGGCCACTTTCTCCTACGAGCAGTACTTC. Translating it yields CASSQDQGATFSYEQYF.

The chain uses TRBV29-1 and TRBJ1-1; D unresolved. The V end was cut by 4 bases, the J end by 0 bases, with 9 bases between. Looked up from germline, CDR1 is SQVTM and CDR2 is ANQGSEA. The CDR3 spans 13 residues. CDR3 in DNA: TGCAGCGTTGGGAGTAACCTGAACACTGAAGCTTTCTTT. Translated: CSVGSNLNTEAFF.

This chain uses TRBV6-5 with TRBJ2-5; TRBD2 matches at 11 bases. The CDR3 has 16 amino acids. Germline CDR1 MNHEY, CDR2 SVGAGI. The J segment lost 1 base and the V segment lost 4 bases, leaving 5 bases of the junction unmatched. The CDR3: CASSSRLAGIQETQYF. Written as DNA, the CDR3 is TGTGCCAGCAGTTCGCGACTAGCGGGGATCCAAGAGACCCAGTACTTC.

The CDR3 nucleotides read TGCAGCGTTGGCGGGGTAGGTGGCGATACGCAGTATTTT. This gives the protein CSVGGVGGDTQYF. The chain joins TRBV29-1 to TRBJ2-3; tentatively, D is TRBD2 (6 bases). Trimming stripped 4 bases from V and 6 bases from J, with 14 bases between. CDR1 is SQVTM, CDR2 ANQGSEA, per germline. This CDR3 comprises 13 residues.

V gene TRBV5-5 combines with J gene TRBJ2-1, with 10 bases fitting TRBD1. After removal of 2 bases from V and 2 bases from J, the junction contained 4 bases not matched to a gene. CDR3 length: 16 residues. Germline V CDR1 and CDR2: SGHKS, YYEKEE (reference sequence). The CDR3 DNA reads TGTGCCAGCAGCTTCGGACAGGGGGATCCCTACAATGAGCAGTTCTTC. Protein product: CASSFGQGDPYNEQFF.

The V and J genes are TRBV5-1 and TRBJ1-1; D gene unclear. V lost 5 bases, J lost 0 bases, and 5 bases lay in between. Looked up from germline, CDR1 is SGHRS and CDR2 is YFSETQ. This CDR3 has 12 residues. The CDR3 here is CASRGLNTEAFF. The CDR3 nucleotides read TGCGCCAGCAGGGGCCTGAACACTGAAGCTTTCTTT.

In DNA, the CDR3 is TGTGCCAGCAGTTTACCCCGGACAGGGATACGCAATGAGCAGTTCTTC. This codes for CASSLPRTGIRNEQFF. V gene TRBV28 combines with J gene TRBJ2-1, with 8 bases aligning to TRBD1. Germline CDR1 and CDR2: MDHEN and SYDVKM. V gave up 2 bases and J gave up 6 bases; unmatched junction bases: 9. This CDR3 comprises 16 residues.

The chain couples TRBV6-5 to TRBJ1-1; TRBD1 might be the D (6 bases). The V gene lost 6 bases and the J gene lost 1 base, with 15 bases spanning the gap. The germline gives CDR1 MNHEY, CDR2 SVGAGI. The CDR3 sequence is 15 residues long. The CDR3 DNA reads TGTGCCAGCAGCATCAGGGGCTTGCGGAACACTGAAGCTTTCTTT. This translates into CASSIRGLRNTEAFF.

V and J are TRBV18 and TRBJ1-6; no definite D call. Trimming took off 4 bases at V and 9 bases at J, with 16 bases between the two ends. Germline V gene sequence: CDR1 KGHSH, CDR2 LQKENI. This CDR3 comprises 15 residues. CDR3 bases: TGTGCCAGCTCACGAAACGTCGATCGGTCTTCACCCCTCCACTTT. Its translation is CASSRNVDRSSPLHF.

The chain combines TRBV5-6 with TRBJ2-7; TRBD2 matches 8 bases. The V and J ends lost 0 bases and 5 bases, in that order; junction bases with no gene match: 4. The CDR3 totals 14 residues. Germline CDR1 reads SGHDT; CDR2 reads YYEEEE. The CDR3, as DNA: TGTGCCAGCAGCTTGGGCGGGGGGACGAACGAGCAGTACTTC. This gives the protein CASSLGGGTNEQYF.

This clone was seen at least ten times. V and J are TRBV5-1 and TRBJ1-2; 8 bases match TRBD1. The CDR3 loop spans 16 amino acids. Germline trimming cut 2 bases from V and 3 bases from J; bases unmatched to any gene: 9. Germline V gene sequence: CDR1 SGHRS, CDR2 YFSETQ. This CDR3 is CASSLSGQGGDYGYTF. The CDR3 region has the DNA TGCGCCAGCAGCTTAAGTGGACAGGGAGGGGACTATGGCTACACCTTC.

V gene TRBV6-4 combines with J gene TRBJ1-4; D ambiguous. The CDR3 consists of 15 residues. With 3 bases removed from V and 4 bases from J, the gap between germline ends came to 12 bases. CDR1 is MRHNA, CDR2 SNTAGT, per germline. The CDR3 sequence is CASSESAGNNEKLFF. CDR3 bases: TGTGCCAGCAGTGAATCGGCGGGGAATAATGAAAAACTGTTTTTT.

V is TRBV5-5 and J is TRBJ1-1, with TRBD1 matching 8 bases. The V gene end was trimmed by 4 bases and the J gene end by 6 bases; junction bases not matched to a gene: 5. From germline, CDR1 is SGHKS and CDR2 YYEKEE (reference sequence). This CDR3 region has 13 residues. The CDR3 loop reads CASSRQGIAEAFF. The CDR3 bases are TGTGCCAGCAGCCGACAGGGGATCGCTGAAGCTTTCTTT.

The chain joins TRBV19 to TRBJ1-5; D gene uncertain. V shed 7 bases and J shed 5 bases, with 15 bases lying between them. Germline CDR1 is LNHDA and CDR2 is SQIVND (reference sequence). The CDR3 loop spans 14 amino acids. CDR3 bases: TGTGCCAGTAATGACGGACGGGAAGATCAGCCCCAGCATTTT. Its translation: CASNDGREDQPQHF.

The chain couples TRBV11-2 to TRBJ2-5; unclear D gene. Germline assignment: CDR1 SGHAT and CDR2 FQNNGV. V lost 5 bases to trimming and J lost 4 bases, with 8 bases between them. The CDR3 extends over 12 amino acids. CDR3 in DNA: TGTGCCAGCAGCCCTATGATAGAGACCCAGTACTTC. Its protein is CASSPMIETQYF.

CDR3 sequence reads: CATSDRDTPNYGYTF. CDR3 in DNA: TGTGCCACCAGTGATCGGGACACCCCTAACTATGGCTACACCTTC. V is TRBV24-1 and J is TRBJ1-2; weak D call: TRBD1 (6 bases). The germline CDR1 and CDR2 sequences are KGHDR and SFDVKD. V was cut by 3 bases and J by 0 bases, with 10 bases left in between. The CDR3 has 15 amino acids.

The rearrangement links TRBV7-2 to TRBJ1-6, with 7 positions matching TRBD1. CDR3 length equals 16 residues. The junction had 5 bases not matched to a gene; V was cut back by 5 bases and J by 1 base. In germline, CDR1 is SGHTA, CDR2 FQGNSA. The CDR3 here is CASSPRQGSYNSPLHF. CDR3 sequence (DNA): TGTGCCAGCAGCCCTAGACAGGGATCCTATAATTCACCCCTCCACTTT. The whole variable domain, remainder taken from reference TRBV7-2 and TRBJ1-6, is GAGVSQSPSNKVTEKGKDVELRCDPISGHTALYWYRQSLGQGLEFLIYFQGNSAPDKSGLPSDRFSAERTGGSVSTLTIQRTQQEDSAVYLCASSPRQGSYNSPLHFGNGTRLTVT.